This passage covers 17 T cell receptor beta chains from one sample sequenced in a study of blood T cell repertoires in COVID-19. TCRdb's table, derived via immunoSEQ multiplex PCR, lists solely in-frame clones and lacks some. The table lists fewer than 250,000 clones, about 88% of them singletons, with approximately 0.69% in the top ten. Specimen: peripheral blood. The source of these receptors is a middle-aged man with acute or convalescent COVID-19.

V and J are TRBV5-4 and TRBJ2-7, with 9 bases aligning to TRBD1. V lost 2 bases to trimming and J lost 7 bases; unmatched junction nucleotides: 10. Germline loops: CDR1 SGHNT, CDR2 YYREEE (reference sequence). The CDR3 length is 15 residues. In DNA, the CDR3 is TGTGCCAGCAGCTTCTCCGGGACAGGGAGTATTGAGCAGTACTTC. It translates to CASSFSGTGSIEQYF.

The chain uses TRBV7-6 and TRBJ1-6; tentatively, D is TRBD1 (6 bases). Trimming shortened V by 5 bases and J by 15 bases, and 26 bases separated the two germline ends. Germline-derived CDR1 and CDR2 are SGHVS and FNYEAQ. The CDR3 consists of 16 residues. The CDR3 spells CASSRDDRSIRGDLHF. CDR3 in DNA: TGTGCCAGCAGCCGAGACGACAGGTCGATTAGAGGAGACCTCCACTTT.

This chain links TRBV10-3 with TRBJ2-7; D call uncertain. V lost 4 bases to trimming and J lost 3 bases, with 13 bases between them. Looked up from germline, CDR1 is ENHRY and CDR2 is SYGVKD. The CDR3 consists of 14 residues. The CDR3 DNA sequence: TGTGCCATCAGTGCCGGCCAGGATATCTACGAGCAGTACTTC. It translates to CAISAGQDIYEQYF.

This clone showed up just once. The genes are TRBV19 and TRBJ2-2, with D unresolved. The V end lost 7 bases, the J end lost 4 bases, and 13 bases lay between the germline ends. The CDR3 runs 14 residues. Germline V CDR1 and CDR2: LNHDA, SQIVND (reference sequence). The CDR3 sequence is CASKKQSFTGELFF. The DNA of the CDR3 is TGTGCCAGTAAGAAACAGTCTTTCACCGGGGAGCTGTTTTTT.

Here the CDR3 reads CASTREGQGALDEQYF. The DNA of the CDR3 is TGCGCCAGCACCAGGGAGGGACAGGGGGCGTTGGACGAGCAGTACTTC. V usage is TRBV5-1 and J usage is TRBJ2-7; TRBD1 agrees at 12 bases. CDR1 and CDR2 from the germline V gene are SGHRS and YFSETQ. The CDR3 runs to 16 residues. With 6 bases clipped from V and 5 bases from J, the junction kept 12 bases outside the gene matches.

The V gene is TRBV5-1, the J gene TRBJ2-1; tentative D call: TRBD1 (7 bases). Germline V gene sequence: CDR1 SGHRS, CDR2 YFSETQ. The CDR3 consists of 14 residues. The V gene lost 0 bases and the J gene lost 7 bases, with 11 bases spanning the gap. The CDR3 spells CASSLEQGRNEQFF. In DNA form, the CDR3 reads TGCGCCAGCAGCTTGGAACAGGGGAGGAATGAGCAGTTCTTC.

The chain combines TRBV7-2 with TRBJ2-7; the D gene is possibly TRBD1 (6 bases). This CDR3 has 15 amino acids. The V gene lost 2 bases and the J gene lost 5 bases, with 16 bases spanning the gap. CDR1 and CDR2 (germline): SGHTA, FQGNSA. In nucleotides, the CDR3 is TGTGCCAGCAGCTTAACAGGGCAGGGCTTCCACGAGCAGTACTTC. Its protein product is CASSLTGQGFHEQYF.

V gene TRBV6-5 combines with J gene TRBJ2-6; weak D call: TRBD2 (6 bases). V dropped 9 bases and J dropped 1 base, with 13 bases sitting between them. The CDR3 sequence is 15 residues long. CDR1 is MNHEY, CDR2 SVGAGI, per germline. The CDR3 sequence is CASTGGRSGANVLTF. Written as DNA, the CDR3 is TGTGCCAGTACCGGAGGGAGGTCTGGGGCCAACGTCCTGACTTTC.

V and J are TRBV16 and TRBJ1-5, with 8 positions matching TRBD1. The CDR3 length is 14 residues. V dropped 0 bases and J dropped 6; count of bases not matched to a gene: 1. Germline loops: CDR1 KGHSY, CDR2 FQNENV. Written as DNA, the CDR3 is TGTGCCAGCAGCCAATCTACAGGGGGTCAGCCCCAGCATTTT. Protein: CASSQSTGGQPQHF.

This clone was observed once. The J gene is TRBJ1-5, the V gene TRBV7-9; D not resolved. Trimming stripped 5 bases from V and 7 bases from J, with 18 bases between. CDR3 length: 15 amino acids. Germline lookup yields CDR1 SEHNR and CDR2 FQNEAQ (reference sequence). The CDR3 DNA is TGTGCCAGCAGCGACCGGGAGCGGGAGGGACAGCCCCAGCATTTT. Its protein product is CASSDREREGQPQHF.

The chain joins TRBV7-9 to TRBJ2-7; D is perhaps TRBD1 (5 bases). The germline gives CDR1 SEHNR, CDR2 FQNEAQ (reference sequence). This CDR3 contains 14 residues. Trimming removed 5 bases from V and 2 bases from J, with 13 bases in between. CDR3 nucleotide sequence: TGTGCCAGCAGCCCCAGTGCAGGGCCCTACGAGCAGTACTTC. It specifies CASSPSAGPYEQYF.

V gene TRBV10-3 combines with J gene TRBJ1-1; D possibly corresponds to TRBD1 (6 bases). The CDR3 sequence is 19 residues long. CDR1 and CDR2 (germline): ENHRY, SYGVKD. The V gene lost 0 bases and the J gene lost 0 bases, with 20 bases spanning the gap. CDR3 amino acids: CAISESSRQGNLMNTEAFF. The CDR3 DNA reads TGTGCCATCAGTGAGTCGAGTAGGCAGGGGAATCTCATGAACACTGAAGCTTTCTTT.

The chain is built from TRBV7-9 and TRBJ2-3; the D gene is possibly TRBD1 (6 bases). Per the germline V gene, CDR1 is SEHNR and CDR2 is FQNEAQ (reference sequence). CDR3 length equals 14 residues. Trimming left V 5 bases short and J 2 bases short, with 11 bases between. CDR3 amino acids: CASSPKGVTDTQYF. Here the CDR3 DNA reads TGTGCCAGCAGCCCCAAGGGGGTCACAGATACGCAGTATTTT.

This chain connects TRBV2 to TRBJ1-6, with TRBD1 matching over 7 bases. Germline CDR1 SNHLY, CDR2 FYNNEI. Trimming took 9 bases from V and 4 from J; bases not matched to a gene: 9. The CDR3 consists of 15 residues. The CDR3 nucleotides are TGTGCCAGGCAGTCTGCAGGGGGATATAATTCACCCCTCCACTTT. Protein product: CARQSAGGYNSPLHF.

The gene calls are TRBV18 and TRBJ1-1; D might be TRBD1 (6 bases). V lost 4 bases and J 0 bases, leaving 15 bases between the germline ends. Germline CDR1 KGHSH, CDR2 LQKENI. The CDR3 loop spans 16 amino acids. The CDR3 DNA sequence: TGTGCCAGCTCACTACAGGGTCCGACCCTGAACACTGAAGCTTTCTTT. Translation: CASSLQGPTLNTEAFF.

The chain has TRBV7-9 and TRBJ2-1; 15 nucleotides line up with TRBD2. Germline CDR1 SEHNR, CDR2 FQNEAQ (reference sequence). Trimming at V came to 5 bases and at J to 0 bases, leaving 5 bases not matched to a gene. This CDR3 region has 18 residues. Here the CDR3 reads CASSAGTSGGRSYNEQFF. Written as DNA, the CDR3 is TGTGCCAGCAGCGCCGGGACTAGCGGGGGGCGCTCCTACAATGAGCAGTTCTTC. Full variable domain (missing parts from reference TRBV7-9 and TRBJ2-1): DTGVSQNPRHKITKRGQNVTFRCDPISEHNRLYWYRQTLGQGPEFLTYFQNEAQLEKSRLLSDRFSAERPKGSFSTLEIQRTEQGDSAMYLCASSAGTSGGRSYNEQFFGPGTRLTVL.

The V call is TRBV10-3, the J call TRBJ1-6; 8 bases line up with TRBD1. The trim removed 6 bases at V and 10 bases at J, leaving 11 bases unmatched. This CDR3 comprises 15 residues. Germline loops: CDR1 ENHRY, CDR2 SYGVKD. CDR3 sequence: CAISPDRAQESPLHF. The CDR3 DNA reads as TGTGCCATCAGCCCGGACAGGGCCCAGGAGTCACCCCTCCACTTT.